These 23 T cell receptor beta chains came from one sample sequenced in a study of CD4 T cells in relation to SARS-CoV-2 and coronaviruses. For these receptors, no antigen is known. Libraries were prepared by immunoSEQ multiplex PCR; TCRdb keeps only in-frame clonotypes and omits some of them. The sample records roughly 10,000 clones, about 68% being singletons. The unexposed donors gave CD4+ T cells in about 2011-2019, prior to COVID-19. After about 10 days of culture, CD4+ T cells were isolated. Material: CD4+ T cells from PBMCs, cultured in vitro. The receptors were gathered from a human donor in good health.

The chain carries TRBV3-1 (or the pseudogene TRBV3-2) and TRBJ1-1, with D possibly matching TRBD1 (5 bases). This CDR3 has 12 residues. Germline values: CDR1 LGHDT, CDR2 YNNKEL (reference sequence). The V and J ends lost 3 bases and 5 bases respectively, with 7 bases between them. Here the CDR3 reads CASSHPGTEAFF. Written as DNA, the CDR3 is TGTGCCAGCAGCCACCCAGGGACTGAAGCTTTCTTT.

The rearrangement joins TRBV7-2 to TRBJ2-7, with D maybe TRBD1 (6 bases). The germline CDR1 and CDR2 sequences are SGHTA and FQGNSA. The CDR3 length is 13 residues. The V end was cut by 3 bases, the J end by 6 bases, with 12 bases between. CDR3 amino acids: CASSFELGGEQYF. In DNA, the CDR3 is TGTGCCAGCAGCTTTGAATTAGGGGGCGAGCAGTACTTC.

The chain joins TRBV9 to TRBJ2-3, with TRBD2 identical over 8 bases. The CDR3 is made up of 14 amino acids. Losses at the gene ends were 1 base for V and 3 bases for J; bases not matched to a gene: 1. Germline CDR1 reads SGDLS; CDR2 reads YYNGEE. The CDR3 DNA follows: TGTGCCAGCAGCGTACGGGGGGGAACAGATACGCAGTATTTT. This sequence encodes CASSVRGGTDTQYF.

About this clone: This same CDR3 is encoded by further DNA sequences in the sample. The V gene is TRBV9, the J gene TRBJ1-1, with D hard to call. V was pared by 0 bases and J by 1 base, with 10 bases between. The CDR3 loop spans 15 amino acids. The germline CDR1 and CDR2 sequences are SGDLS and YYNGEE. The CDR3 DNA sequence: TGTGCCAGCAGCGTAGTGGATTCGGGGAACACTGAAGCTTTCTTT. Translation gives CASSVVDSGNTEAFF.

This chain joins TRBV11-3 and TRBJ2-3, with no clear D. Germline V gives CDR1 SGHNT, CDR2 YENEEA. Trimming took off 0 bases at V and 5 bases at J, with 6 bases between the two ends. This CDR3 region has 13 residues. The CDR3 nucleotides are TGTGCCAGCAGCTTAGATCACGGAGATACGCAGTATTTT. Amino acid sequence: CASSLDHGDTQYF. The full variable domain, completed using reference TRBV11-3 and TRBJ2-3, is EAGVVQSPRYKIIEKKQPVAFWCNPISGHNTLYWYLQNLGQGPELLIRYENEEAVDDSQLPKDRFSAERLKGVDSTLKIQPAELGDSAVYLCASSLDHGDTQYFGPGTRLTVL.

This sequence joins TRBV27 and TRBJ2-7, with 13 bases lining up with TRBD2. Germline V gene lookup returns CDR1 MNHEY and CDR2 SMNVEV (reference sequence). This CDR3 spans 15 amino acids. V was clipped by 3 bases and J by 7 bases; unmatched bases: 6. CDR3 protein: CASSFYGGLAGEQYF. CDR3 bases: TGTGCCAGCAGTTTTTACGGGGGACTAGCGGGGGAGCAGTACTTC.

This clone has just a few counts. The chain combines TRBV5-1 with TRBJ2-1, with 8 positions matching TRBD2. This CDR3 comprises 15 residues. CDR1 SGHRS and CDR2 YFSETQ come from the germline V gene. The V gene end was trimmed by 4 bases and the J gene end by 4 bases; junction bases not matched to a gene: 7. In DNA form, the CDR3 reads TGCGCCAGCAGCCAGGCCAGCGGGAGTTACAATGAGCAGTTCTTC. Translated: CASSQASGSYNEQFF.

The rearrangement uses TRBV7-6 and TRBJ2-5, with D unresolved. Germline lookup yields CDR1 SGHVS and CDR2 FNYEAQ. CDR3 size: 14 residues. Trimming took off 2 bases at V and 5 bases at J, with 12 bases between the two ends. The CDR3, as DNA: TGTGCCAGCAGCTTATCCCTGGTAATGGAGACCCAGTACTTC. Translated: CASSLSLVMETQYF.

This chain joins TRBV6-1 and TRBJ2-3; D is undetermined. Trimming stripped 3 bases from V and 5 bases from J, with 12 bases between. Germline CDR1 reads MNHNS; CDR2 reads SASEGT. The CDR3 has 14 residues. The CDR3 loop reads CASSDAPGQDTQYF. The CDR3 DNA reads TGTGCCAGCAGTGATGCCCCTGGCCAAGATACGCAGTATTTT.

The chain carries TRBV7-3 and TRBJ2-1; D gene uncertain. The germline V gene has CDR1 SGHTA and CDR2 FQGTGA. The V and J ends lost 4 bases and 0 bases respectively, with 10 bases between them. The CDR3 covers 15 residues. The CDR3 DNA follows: TGTGCCAGCAGCTCGTCTAGTGGCTCCTACAATGAGCAGTTCTTC. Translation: CASSSSSGSYNEQFF.

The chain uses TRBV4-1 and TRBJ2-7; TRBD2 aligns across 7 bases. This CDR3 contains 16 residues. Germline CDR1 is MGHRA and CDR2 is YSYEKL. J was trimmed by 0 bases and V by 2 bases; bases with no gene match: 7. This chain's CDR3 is CASSQLRTSNSYEQYF. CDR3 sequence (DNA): TGCGCCAGCAGCCAACTGAGGACTAGTAACTCCTACGAGCAGTACTTC.

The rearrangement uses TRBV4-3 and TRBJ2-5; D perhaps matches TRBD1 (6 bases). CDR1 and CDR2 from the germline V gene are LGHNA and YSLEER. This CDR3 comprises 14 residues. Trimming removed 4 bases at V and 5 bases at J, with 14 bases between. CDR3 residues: CASSLLGAQETQYF. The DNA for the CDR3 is TGCGCCAGCAGCCTCTTGGGGGCGCAGGAGACCCAGTACTTC.

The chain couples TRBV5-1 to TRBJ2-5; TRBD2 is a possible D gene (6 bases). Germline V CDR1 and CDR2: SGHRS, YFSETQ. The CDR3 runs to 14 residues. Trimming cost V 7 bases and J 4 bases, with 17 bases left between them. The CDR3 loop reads CASSEGLRLETQYF. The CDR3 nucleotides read TGCGCCAGCTCCGAGGGACTCCGCCTAGAGACCCAGTACTTC. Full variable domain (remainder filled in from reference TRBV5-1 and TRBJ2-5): KAGVTQTPRYLIKTRGQQVTLSCSPISGHRSVSWYQQTPGQGLQFLFEYFSETQRNKGNFPGRFSGRQFSNSRSEMNVSTLELGDSALYLCASSEGLRLETQYFGPGTRLLVL.

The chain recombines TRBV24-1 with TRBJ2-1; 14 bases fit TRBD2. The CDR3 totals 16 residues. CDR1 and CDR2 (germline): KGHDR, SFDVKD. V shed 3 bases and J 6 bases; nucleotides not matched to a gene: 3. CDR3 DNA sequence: TGTGCCACCAGTGATACCGGGACTAGCGGGAGCAATGAGCAGTTCTTC. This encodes CATSDTGTSGSNEQFF.

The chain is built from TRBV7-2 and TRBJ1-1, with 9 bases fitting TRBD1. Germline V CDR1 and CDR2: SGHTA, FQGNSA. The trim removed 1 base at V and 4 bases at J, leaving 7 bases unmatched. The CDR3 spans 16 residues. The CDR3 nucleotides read TGTGCCAGCAGCTTAGTCGGGACAGGGATGGTCACTGAAGCTTTCTTT. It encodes CASSLVGTGMVTEAFF.

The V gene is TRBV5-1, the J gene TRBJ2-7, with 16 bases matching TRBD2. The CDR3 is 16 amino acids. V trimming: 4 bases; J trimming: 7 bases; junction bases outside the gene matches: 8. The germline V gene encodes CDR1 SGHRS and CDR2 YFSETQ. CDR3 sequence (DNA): TGCGCCAGCAGCCTAGGGACTAGCGGGAGGGCAAGTGAGCAGTACTTC. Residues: CASSLGTSGRASEQYF.

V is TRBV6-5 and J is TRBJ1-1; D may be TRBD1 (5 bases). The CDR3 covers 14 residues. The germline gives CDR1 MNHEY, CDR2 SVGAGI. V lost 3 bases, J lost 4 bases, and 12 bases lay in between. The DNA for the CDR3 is TGTGCCAGCAGTTATCTCAGGGATGGCACTGAAGCTTTCTTT. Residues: CASSYLRDGTEAFF.

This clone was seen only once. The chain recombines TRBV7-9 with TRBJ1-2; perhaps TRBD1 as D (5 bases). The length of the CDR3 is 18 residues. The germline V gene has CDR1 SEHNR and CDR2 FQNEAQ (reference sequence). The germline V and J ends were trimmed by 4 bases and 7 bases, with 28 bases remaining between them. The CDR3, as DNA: TGTGCCAGCAGCTCCTCTCGGGGCAGGGTTAATCCGTATAGTGGCTACACCTTC. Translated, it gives CASSSSRGRVNPYSGYTF.

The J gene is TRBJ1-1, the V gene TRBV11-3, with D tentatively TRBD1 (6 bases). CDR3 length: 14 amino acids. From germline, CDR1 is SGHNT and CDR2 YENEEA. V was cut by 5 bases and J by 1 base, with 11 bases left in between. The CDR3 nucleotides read TGTGCCAGCAGCACCGGGACACAGAACACTGAAGCTTTCTTT. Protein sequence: CASSTGTQNTEAFF. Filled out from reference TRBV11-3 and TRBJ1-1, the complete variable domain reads EAGVVQSPRYKIIEKKQPVAFWCNPISGHNTLYWYLQNLGQGPELLIRYENEEAVDDSQLPKDRFSAERLKGVDSTLKIQPAELGDSAVYLCASSTGTQNTEAFFGQGTRLTVV.

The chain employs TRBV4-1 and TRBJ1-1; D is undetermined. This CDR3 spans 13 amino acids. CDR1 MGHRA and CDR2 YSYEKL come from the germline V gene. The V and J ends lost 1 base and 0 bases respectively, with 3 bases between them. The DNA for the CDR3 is TGCGCCAGCAGCCAAGTTCTGAACACTGAAGCTTTCTTT. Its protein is CASSQVLNTEAFF.

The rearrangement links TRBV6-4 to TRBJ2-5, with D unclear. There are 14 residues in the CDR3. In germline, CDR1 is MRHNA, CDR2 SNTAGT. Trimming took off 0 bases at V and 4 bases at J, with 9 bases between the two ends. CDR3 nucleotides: TGTGCCAGCAGTGACTCAGACCCACCAGAGACCCAGTACTTC. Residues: CASSDSDPPETQYF.

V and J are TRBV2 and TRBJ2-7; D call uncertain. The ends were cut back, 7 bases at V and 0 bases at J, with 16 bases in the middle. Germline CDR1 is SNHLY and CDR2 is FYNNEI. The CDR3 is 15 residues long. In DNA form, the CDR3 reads TGTGCCAGCATCCAAGAGCAGGTTAGCTCCTACGAGCAGTACTTC. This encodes CASIQEQVSSYEQYF.

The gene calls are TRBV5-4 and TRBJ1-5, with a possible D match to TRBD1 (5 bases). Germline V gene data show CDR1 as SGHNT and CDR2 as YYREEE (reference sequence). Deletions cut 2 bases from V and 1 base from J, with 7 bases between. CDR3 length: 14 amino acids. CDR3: CASSFGGSNQPQHF. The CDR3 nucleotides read TGTGCCAGCAGCTTCGGGGGAAGCAATCAGCCCCAGCATTTT.